The T cell receptor (beta chain) described here comes from a study of shared clonotypes between healthy human individuals. At the level of the study: Per-donor plates numbered three CD4 naive, three CD4 memory, two CD8 naive and one CD8 memory.

Every immunoSEQ plate was one replicate of a subset's evenly spread DNA. Measured with immunoSEQ multiplex PCR; TCRdb has only the in-frame clones, and not every one. The data contain approximately 1.9 million clones, over 85% of them singletons. Germline V gene sequence: CDR1 SGHDN, CDR2 FVKESK. Trimming removed 0 bases from V and 2 bases from J, with 8 bases in between. The CDR3 covers 14 residues. Worth noting for this clone: The antigen remains unidentified.

CD45RO negativity and positive selection for CCR7 defined naive CD8 cells, a population that excluded terminally differentiated effector memory CD45RA+ cells. General observations from the study: Among donors, the sharing of clonotypes was expected to be influenced by sequencing depth. Estimated richness was generally greater in naive than memory subsets.

The sequenced material came from naive CD8+ T cells from PBMCs. The chain employs TRBV14 and TRBJ2-7; D is undetermined. The sequence was collected from a man in his late teens or twenties in good health. Some clones in this sample may be carry-over from other donors' samples. As DNA, the CDR3 is TGTGCCAGCAGCCAAGATCCGATCCCCTACGAGCAGTACTTC. It is translated as CASSQDPIPYEQYF.